The entry that follows covers one T cell receptor beta chain sequence. This specimen belongs to a study of blood T cell repertoires in COVID-19. Germline V lookup: CDR1 SGHDN, CDR2 FVKESK. Trimming removed 0 bases at V and 2 bases at J, with 12 bases between. The CDR3 has 16 residues. Produced via immunoSEQ multiplex PCR; TCRdb's table is partial and in-frame only. The sample records approximately 260,000 clones, 85% to 90% being singletons. The chain links TRBV14 to TRBJ2-3; D unresolved. Sequenced sample: peripheral blood. This sequence was found in a woman aged 40 to 55 with acute or convalescent COVID-19. CDR3 protein: CASSQDWQMNTDTQYF. The CDR3 DNA reads as TGTGCCAGCAGCCAAGATTGGCAGATGAACACAGATACGCAGTATTTT.